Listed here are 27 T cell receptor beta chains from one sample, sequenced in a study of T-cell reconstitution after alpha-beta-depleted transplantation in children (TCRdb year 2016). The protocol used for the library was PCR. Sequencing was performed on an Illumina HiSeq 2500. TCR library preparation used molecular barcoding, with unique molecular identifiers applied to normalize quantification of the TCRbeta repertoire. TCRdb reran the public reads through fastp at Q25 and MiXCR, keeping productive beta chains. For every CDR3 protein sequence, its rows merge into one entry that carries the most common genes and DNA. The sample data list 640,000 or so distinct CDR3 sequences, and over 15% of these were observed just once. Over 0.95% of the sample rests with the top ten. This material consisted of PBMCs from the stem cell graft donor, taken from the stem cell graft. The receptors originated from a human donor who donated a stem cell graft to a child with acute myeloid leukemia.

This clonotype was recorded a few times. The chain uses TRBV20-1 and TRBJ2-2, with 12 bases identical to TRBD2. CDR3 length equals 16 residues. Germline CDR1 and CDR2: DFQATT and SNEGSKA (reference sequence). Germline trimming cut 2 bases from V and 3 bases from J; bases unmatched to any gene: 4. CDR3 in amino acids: CSARRLAGGDTGELFF. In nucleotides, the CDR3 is TGCAGTGCTAGACGGCTAGCGGGGGGGGACACCGGGGAGCTGTTTTTT.

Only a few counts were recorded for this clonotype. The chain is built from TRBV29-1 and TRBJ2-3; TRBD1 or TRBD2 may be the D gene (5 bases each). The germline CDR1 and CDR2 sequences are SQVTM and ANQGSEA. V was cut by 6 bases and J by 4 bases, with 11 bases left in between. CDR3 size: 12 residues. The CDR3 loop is CSVGRGADTQYF. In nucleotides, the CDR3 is TGCAGCGTCGGACGAGGGGCAGATACGCAGTATTTT.

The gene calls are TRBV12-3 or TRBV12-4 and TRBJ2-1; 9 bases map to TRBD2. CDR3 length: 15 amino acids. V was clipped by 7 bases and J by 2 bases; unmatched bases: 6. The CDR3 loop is CASTTIAGAYNEQFF. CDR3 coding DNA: TGTGCCAGCACTACCATAGCGGGGGCCTACAATGAGCAGTTCTTC.

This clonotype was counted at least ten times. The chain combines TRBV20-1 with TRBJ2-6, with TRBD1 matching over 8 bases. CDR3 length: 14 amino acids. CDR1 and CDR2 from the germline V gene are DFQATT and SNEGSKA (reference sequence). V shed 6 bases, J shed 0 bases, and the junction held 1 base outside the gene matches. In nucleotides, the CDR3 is TGCAGTGCGGACAGGGACTCTGGGGCCAACGTCCTGACTTTC. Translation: CSADRDSGANVLTF.

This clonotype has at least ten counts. The CDR3 reads CASSYQPSSYEQYV. DNA for the CDR3: TGTGCCAGCAGTTACCAGCCGTCTTCCTACGAGCAGTACGTC. The chain couples TRBV6-5 to TRBJ2-7; D gene ambiguous. The germline V and J ends were trimmed by 2 bases and 1 base, with 9 bases remaining between them. CDR3 length: 14 amino acids. CDR1 is MNHEY, CDR2 SVGAGI, per germline.

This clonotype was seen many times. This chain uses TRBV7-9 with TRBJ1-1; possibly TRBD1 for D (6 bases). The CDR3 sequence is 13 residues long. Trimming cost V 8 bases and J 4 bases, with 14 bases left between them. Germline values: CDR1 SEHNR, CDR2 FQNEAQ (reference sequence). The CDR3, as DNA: TGTGCCAGCGGAGACAGGAGGACCACTGAAGCTTTCTTT. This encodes CASGDRRTTEAFF.

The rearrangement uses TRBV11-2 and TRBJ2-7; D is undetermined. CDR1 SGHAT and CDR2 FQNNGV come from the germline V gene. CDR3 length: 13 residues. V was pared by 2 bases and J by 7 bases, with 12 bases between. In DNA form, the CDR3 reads TGTGCCAGCAGCTTATGGGGAATTAGGGAGCAGTACGTC. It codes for CASSLWGIREQYV.

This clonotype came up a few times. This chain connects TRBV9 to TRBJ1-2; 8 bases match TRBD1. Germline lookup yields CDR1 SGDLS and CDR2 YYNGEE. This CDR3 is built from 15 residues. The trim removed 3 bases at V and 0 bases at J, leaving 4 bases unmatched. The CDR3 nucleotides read TGTGCCAGCAGCGCCGGGACAGGTCCTAACTATGGCTACACCTTC. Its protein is CASSAGTGPNYGYTF.

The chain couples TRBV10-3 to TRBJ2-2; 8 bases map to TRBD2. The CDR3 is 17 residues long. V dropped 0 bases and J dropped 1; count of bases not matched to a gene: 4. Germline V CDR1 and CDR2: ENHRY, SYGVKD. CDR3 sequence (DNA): TGTGCCATCAGTGAGTCGATTAGCGGGGTGAACACCGGGGAGCTGTTTTTT. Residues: CAISESISGVNTGELFF.

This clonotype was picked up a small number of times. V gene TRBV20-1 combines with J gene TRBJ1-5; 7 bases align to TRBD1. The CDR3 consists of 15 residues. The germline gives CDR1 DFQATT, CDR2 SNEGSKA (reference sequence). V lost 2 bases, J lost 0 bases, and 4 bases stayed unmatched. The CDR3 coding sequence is TGCAGTGCTAGATGGACAGGACTTAGCAATCAGCCCCAGCATTTT. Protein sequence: CSARWTGLSNQPQHF.

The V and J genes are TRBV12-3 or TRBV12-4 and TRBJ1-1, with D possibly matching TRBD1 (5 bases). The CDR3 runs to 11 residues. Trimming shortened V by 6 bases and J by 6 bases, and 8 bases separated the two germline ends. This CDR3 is CASRQGPEAFF. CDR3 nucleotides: TGTGCCAGCAGGCAGGGTCCTGAAGCTTTCTTT.

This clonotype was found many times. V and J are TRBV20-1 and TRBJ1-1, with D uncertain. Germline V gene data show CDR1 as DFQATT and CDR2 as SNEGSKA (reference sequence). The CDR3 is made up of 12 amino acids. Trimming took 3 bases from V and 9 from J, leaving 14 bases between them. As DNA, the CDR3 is TGCAGTGCTAGTAAAGTCGGCCAGCAAGCTTTCTTT. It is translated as CSASKVGQQAFF.

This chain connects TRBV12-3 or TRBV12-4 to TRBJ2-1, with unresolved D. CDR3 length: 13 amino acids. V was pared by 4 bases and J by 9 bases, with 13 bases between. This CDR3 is CASSSLAFPEQFF. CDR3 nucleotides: TGTGCCAGCAGTTCCCTCGCCTTTCCTGAGCAGTTCTTC.

In DNA form, the CDR3 reads TGTGCCAGCAGCTTAGGCAGGGGAGAGCAAGCTTTCTTT. This translates into CASSLGRGEQAFF. This chain connects TRBV7-2 to TRBJ1-1; tentatively, D is TRBD1 (6 bases). CDR3 length equals 13 residues. Germline CDR1 and CDR2: SGHTA and FQGNSA. Trimming took off 1 base at V and 9 bases at J, with 12 bases between the two ends.

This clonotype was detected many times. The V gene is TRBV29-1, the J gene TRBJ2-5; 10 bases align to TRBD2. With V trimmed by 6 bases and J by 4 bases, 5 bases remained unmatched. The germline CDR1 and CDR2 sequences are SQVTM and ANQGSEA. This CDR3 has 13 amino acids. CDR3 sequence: CSVVAGGRETQYF. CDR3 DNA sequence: TGCAGCGTGGTAGCGGGGGGACGAGAGACCCAGTACTTC.

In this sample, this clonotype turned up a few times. The CDR3 is CASSVEGTGGFNSPLHF. CDR3 coding DNA: TGTGCCAGCAGCGTTGAAGGGACAGGGGGGTTTAATTCACCCCTCCACTTT. V and J are TRBV12-3 or TRBV12-4 and TRBJ1-6; 11 nucleotides agree with TRBD1. The CDR3 has 17 residues. V was clipped by 6 bases and J by 6 bases; unmatched bases: 10.

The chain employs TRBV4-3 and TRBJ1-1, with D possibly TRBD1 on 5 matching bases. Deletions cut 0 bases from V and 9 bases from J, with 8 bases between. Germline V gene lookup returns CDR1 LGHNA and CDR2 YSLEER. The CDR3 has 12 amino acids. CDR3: CASSQDGGKAFF. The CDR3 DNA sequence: TGCGCCAGCAGCCAAGATGGGGGAAAAGCTTTCTTT.

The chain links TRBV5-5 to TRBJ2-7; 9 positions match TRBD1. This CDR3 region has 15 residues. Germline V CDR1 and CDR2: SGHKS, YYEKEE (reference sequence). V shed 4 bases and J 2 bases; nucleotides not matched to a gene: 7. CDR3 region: CASSLPQGAAYEQYF. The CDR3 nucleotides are TGTGCCAGCAGCCTACCACAGGGGGCAGCCTACGAGCAGTACTTC.

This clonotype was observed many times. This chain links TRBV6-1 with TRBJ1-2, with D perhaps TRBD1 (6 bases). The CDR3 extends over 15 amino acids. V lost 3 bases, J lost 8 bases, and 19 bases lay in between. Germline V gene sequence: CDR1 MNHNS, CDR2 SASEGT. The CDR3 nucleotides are TGTGCCAGCAGTGACCAGGGGTTCGGAGGTTGGGGCTACACCTTC. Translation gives CASSDQGFGGWGYTF.

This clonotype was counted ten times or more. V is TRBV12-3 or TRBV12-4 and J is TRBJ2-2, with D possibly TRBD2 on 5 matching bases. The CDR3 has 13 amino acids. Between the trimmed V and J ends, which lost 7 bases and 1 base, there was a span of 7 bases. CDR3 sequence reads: CASNEGNTGELFF. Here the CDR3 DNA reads TGTGCCAGCAACGAGGGGAACACCGGGGAGCTGTTTTTT.

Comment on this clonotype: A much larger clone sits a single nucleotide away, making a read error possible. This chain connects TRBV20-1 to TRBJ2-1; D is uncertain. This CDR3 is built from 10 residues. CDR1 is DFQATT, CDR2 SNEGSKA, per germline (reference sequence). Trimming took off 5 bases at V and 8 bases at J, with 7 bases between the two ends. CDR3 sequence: CSAADDEQFF. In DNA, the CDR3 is TGCAGTGCTGCCGACGATGAGCAGTTCTTC.

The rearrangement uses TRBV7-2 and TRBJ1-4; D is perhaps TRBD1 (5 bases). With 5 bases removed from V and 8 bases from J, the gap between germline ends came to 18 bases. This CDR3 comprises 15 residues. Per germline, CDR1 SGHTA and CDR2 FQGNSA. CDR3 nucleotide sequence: TGTGCCAGCAGCCAGTTCAGGGCGAGTGGAGAAAAACTGTTTTTT. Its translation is CASSQFRASGEKLFF.

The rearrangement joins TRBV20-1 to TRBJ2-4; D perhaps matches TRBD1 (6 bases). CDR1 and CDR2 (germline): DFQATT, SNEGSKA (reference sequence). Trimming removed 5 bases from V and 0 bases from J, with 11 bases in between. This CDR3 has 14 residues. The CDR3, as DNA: TGCAGTGCTCCAGGGGCTGTAGCCAAAAACATTCAGTACTTC. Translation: CSAPGAVAKNIQYF.

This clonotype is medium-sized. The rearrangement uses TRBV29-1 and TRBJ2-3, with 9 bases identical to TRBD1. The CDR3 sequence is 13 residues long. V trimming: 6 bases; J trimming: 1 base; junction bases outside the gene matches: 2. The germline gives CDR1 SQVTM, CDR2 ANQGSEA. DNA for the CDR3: TGCAGCGTGAGACAGGGGGGCACAGATACGCAGTATTTT. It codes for CSVRQGGTDTQYF.

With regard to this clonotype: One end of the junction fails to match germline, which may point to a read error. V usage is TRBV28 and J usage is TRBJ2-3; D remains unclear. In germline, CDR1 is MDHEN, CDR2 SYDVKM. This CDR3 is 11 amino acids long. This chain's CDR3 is CATRGEDLTNF. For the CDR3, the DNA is TGTGCCACCCGCGGTGAAGATCTAACGAATTTT.

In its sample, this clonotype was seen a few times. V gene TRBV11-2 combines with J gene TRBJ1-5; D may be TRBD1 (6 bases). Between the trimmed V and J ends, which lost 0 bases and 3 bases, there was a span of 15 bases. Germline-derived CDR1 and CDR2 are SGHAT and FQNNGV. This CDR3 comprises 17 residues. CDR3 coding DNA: TGTGCCAGCAGCTTAGATACCGGGACAAGGGCCAATCAGCCCCAGCATTTT. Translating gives CASSLDTGTRANQPQHF.

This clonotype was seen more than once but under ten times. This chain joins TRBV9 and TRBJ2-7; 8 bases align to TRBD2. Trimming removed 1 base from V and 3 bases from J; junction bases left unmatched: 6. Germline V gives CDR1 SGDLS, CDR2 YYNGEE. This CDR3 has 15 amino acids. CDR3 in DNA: TGTGCCAGCAGCGTAATCCCGGGAGGGGGCTACGAGCAGTACTTC. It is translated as CASSVIPGGGYEQYF.